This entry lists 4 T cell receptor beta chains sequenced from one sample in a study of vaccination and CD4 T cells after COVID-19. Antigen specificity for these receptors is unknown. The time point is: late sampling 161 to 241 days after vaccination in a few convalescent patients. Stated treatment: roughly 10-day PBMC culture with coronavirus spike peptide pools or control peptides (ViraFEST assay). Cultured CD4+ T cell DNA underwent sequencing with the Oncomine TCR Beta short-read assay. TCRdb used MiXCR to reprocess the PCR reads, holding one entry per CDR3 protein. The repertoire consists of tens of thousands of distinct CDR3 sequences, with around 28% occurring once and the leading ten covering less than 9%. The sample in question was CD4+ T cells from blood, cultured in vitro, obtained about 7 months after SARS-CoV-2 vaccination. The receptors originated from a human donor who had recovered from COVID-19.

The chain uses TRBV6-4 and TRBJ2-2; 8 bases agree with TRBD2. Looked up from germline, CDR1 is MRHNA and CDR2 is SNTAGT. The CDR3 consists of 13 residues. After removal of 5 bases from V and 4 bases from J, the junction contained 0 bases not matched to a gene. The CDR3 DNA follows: TGTGCCAGCAGTAGCGGGAGCACCGGGGAGCTGTTTTTT. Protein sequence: CASSSGSTGELFF.

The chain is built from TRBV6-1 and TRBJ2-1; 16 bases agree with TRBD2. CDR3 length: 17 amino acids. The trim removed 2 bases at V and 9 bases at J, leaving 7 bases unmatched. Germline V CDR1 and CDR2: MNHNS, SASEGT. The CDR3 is CASSEPPGLAGGGEQFF. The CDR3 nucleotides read TGTGCCAGCAGTGAACCTCCGGGACTAGCGGGAGGGGGTGAGCAGTTCTTC.

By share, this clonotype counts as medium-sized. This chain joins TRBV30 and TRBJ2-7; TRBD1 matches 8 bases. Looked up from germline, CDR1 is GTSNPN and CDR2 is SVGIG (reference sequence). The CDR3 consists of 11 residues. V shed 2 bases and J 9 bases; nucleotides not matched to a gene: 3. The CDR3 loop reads CAWSIDRGQYF. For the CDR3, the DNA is TGTGCCTGGAGTATCGACAGGGGGCAGTACTTC.

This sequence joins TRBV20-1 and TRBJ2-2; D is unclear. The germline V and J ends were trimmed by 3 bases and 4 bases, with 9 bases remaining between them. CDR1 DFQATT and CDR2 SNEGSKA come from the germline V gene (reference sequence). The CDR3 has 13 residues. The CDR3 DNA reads TGCAGTGCTAGCCCTAGGAGCACCGGGGAGCTGTTTTTT. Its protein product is CSASPRSTGELFF.